Each of the 24 T cell receptor beta chains below was sequenced from the same sample in a study of CD8 T cells in Susac syndrome. An amount of RNA that ranged from roughly 0.5 to 1 ug was reverse transcribed with random hexamers. One entry per CDR3 protein, called by TCRdb with MiXCR from the immunoSEQ multiplex PCR reads. The sample has about 77,000 distinct CDR3 sequences, approximately 94% seen once. Sequencing input: CD4+ T cells from PBMCs. The receptors come from a human donor with Susac syndrome.

The V gene is TRBV7-9, the J gene TRBJ2-5; D unclear. This CDR3 comprises 12 residues. V was shortened by 3 bases and J by 5 bases, with 7 bases between the two germline ends. Per the germline V gene, CDR1 is SEHNR and CDR2 is FQNEAQ (reference sequence). CDR3 protein: CASSFSEETQYF. The DNA of the CDR3 is TGTGCCAGCAGCTTTAGTGAGGAGACCCAGTACTTC.

The rearrangement links TRBV28 to TRBJ2-4; unclear D gene. V was trimmed by 2 bases and J by 7 bases, leaving 12 bases between them. Germline-derived CDR1 and CDR2 are MDHEN and SYDVKM. The CDR3 consists of 14 residues. The chain's CDR3 is CASSLGPLGNIQYF. The CDR3 bases are TGTGCCAGCAGTTTAGGCCCTCTCGGGAACATTCAGTACTTC.

The gene calls are TRBV20-1 and TRBJ1-4, with a possible D match to TRBD1 (6 bases). The V end lost 6 bases, the J end lost 5 bases, and 16 bases lay between the germline ends. The germline V gene has CDR1 DFQATT and CDR2 SNEGSKA (reference sequence). CDR3 length equals 14 residues. CDR3 nucleotides: TGCAGTGCCGACGTCGGGACAAGCAATGAAAAACTGTTTTTT. This sequence encodes CSADVGTSNEKLFF.

The chain uses TRBV21-1 and TRBJ2-1; TRBD1 reflects the table's D call only, with no check against the DNA. TRBV21-1 is reported as a pseudogene. The CDR3 loop spans 16 amino acids. The CDR3 protein is CARTKGQGVSYNEQFF. The CDR3 nucleotides read TGTGCCAGGACCAAGGGCCAGGGTGTCTCCTACAATGAGCAGTTCTTC.

The chain carries TRBV9 and TRBJ1-1; D may be TRBD1 (6 bases). Per the germline V gene, CDR1 is SGDLS and CDR2 is YYNGEE. The CDR3 contains 14 residues. The V and J ends lost 3 bases and 0 bases respectively, with 9 bases between them. In nucleotides, the CDR3 is TGTGCCAGCAGCGGACAGGTGATGAACACTGAAGCTTTCTTT. It encodes CASSGQVMNTEAFF.

The chain employs TRBV12-3 or TRBV12-4 and TRBJ2-1; D remains ambiguous. The CDR3 consists of 15 residues. V gave up 3 bases and J gave up 2 bases, with 11 bases separating them. CDR3 in amino acids: CASSFNVRTYNEQFF. The CDR3 DNA is TGTGCCAGCAGTTTCAACGTTCGGACCTACAATGAGCAGTTCTTC.

This chain uses TRBV7-2 with TRBJ2-1; unclear D gene. CDR3 length equals 14 residues. V lost 0 bases, J lost 6 bases, and 9 bases lay in between. Per germline, CDR1 SGHTA and CDR2 FQGNSA. The CDR3: CASSLADASNEQFF. The CDR3 DNA is TGTGCCAGCAGCTTAGCCGACGCCTCCAATGAGCAGTTCTTC.

The V and J genes are TRBV12-3 or TRBV12-4 and TRBJ2-1; possibly TRBD1 for D (6 bases). Trimming left V 7 bases short and J 0 bases short, with 13 bases between. The CDR3 is made up of 15 amino acids. The CDR3 spells CASIGQLSSYNEQFF. CDR3 in DNA: TGTGCCAGCATCGGACAGCTGAGCTCCTACAATGAGCAGTTCTTC.

To note about this clonotype: The junction does not match germline at one end; this may be a read error. The chain links TRBV4-1 to TRBJ2-5; 7 nucleotides line up with TRBD1. The CDR3 is 17 amino acids. Germline V lookup: CDR1 MGHRA, CDR2 YSYEKL. CDR3 region: CASSEEGRQGIGETQYF. CDR3 bases: TGCGCCAGCAGCGAAGAAGGCCGACAGGGTATCGGGGAGACCCAGTACTTC.

The chain carries TRBV20-1 and TRBJ2-2; no firm D call. With 0 bases removed from V and 3 bases from J, the gap between germline ends came to 17 bases. The CDR3 runs 17 residues. Germline assignment: CDR1 DFQATT and CDR2 SNEGSKA (reference sequence). CDR3 sequence reads: CSARDPRGAPDTGELFF. CDR3 in DNA: TGCAGTGCTAGAGATCCGCGCGGAGCGCCGGACACCGGGGAGCTGTTTTTT.

The CDR3 bases are TGTGCCAGCAGTTTTGGGGGGGCCTGGCAAGAGACCCAGTACTTC. Translation gives CASSFGGAWQETQYF. The V and J genes are TRBV12-3 or TRBV12-4 and TRBJ2-5; D might be TRBD2 (7 bases). This CDR3 comprises 15 residues. The V end was cut by 3 bases, the J end by 2 bases, with 13 bases between.

The J gene is TRBJ2-2, the V gene TRBV4-1; 10 bases are shared with TRBD1. The CDR3 loop spans 22 amino acids. Germline CDR1 is MGHRA and CDR2 is YSYEKL. The V and J ends lost 4 bases and 3 bases, in that order; junction bases with no gene match: 23. CDR3 residues: CASSLRSTILPGDRGHTGELFF. The CDR3 bases are TGCGCCAGCAGCCTACGATCAACCATTCTGCCGGGGGACAGGGGTCACACCGGGGAGCTGTTTTTT.

The V gene is TRBV29-1, the J gene TRBJ2-3, with D tentatively TRBD2 (6 bases). This CDR3 is 15 amino acids long. Deletions cut 7 bases from V and 3 bases from J, with 20 bases between. Germline CDR1 is SQVTM and CDR2 is ANQGSEA. CDR3 residues: CSGKFGGPITDTQYF. The DNA for the CDR3 is TGCAGCGGGAAATTCGGAGGGCCCATAACAGATACGCAGTATTTT.

The V call is TRBV7-2, the J call TRBJ2-1; D is uncertain. Trimming stripped 4 bases from V and 12 bases from J, with 13 bases between. CDR3 length equals 12 residues. CDR1 and CDR2 from the germline V gene are SGHTA and FQGNSA. CDR3: CASSSRGLRQFF. The CDR3 DNA reads as TGTGCCAGCAGCTCCCGAGGCCTCCGGCAGTTCTTC.

V is TRBV20-1 and J is TRBJ1-1; no firm D call. CDR3 length: 12 residues. Germline V gene data show CDR1 as DFQATT and CDR2 as SNEGSKA (reference sequence). The CDR3 loop reads CRIHSLNTEAFF. For the CDR3, the DNA is TGCAGAATCCACTCTTTGAACACTGAAGCTTTCTTT.

The genes are TRBV29-1 and TRBJ2-5; the match to TRBD2 covers 7 bases. CDR1 is SQVTM and CDR2 is ANQGSEA in the germline V gene. This CDR3 is built from 16 residues. J was trimmed by 5 bases and V by 4 bases; bases with no gene match: 16. CDR3 in amino acids: CSVGGDERGFRETQYF. DNA for the CDR3: TGCAGCGTTGGGGGGGACGAGCGGGGCTTTCGGGAGACCCAGTACTTC. Based on the CDR3 plus reference TRBV29-1 and TRBJ2-5, the full variable domain is SAVISQKPSRDICQRGTSLTIQCQVDSQVTMMFWYRQQPGQSLTLIATANQGSEATYESGFVIDKFPISRPNLTFSTLTVSNMSPEDSSIYLCSVGGDERGFRETQYFGPGTRLLVL.

The chain links TRBV19 to TRBJ2-3; D remains unclear. The V end was cut by 5 bases, the J end by 5 bases, with 17 bases between. CDR1 is LNHDA, CDR2 SQIVND, per germline (reference sequence). The CDR3 has 15 amino acids. The CDR3 bases are TGTGCCAGTAGTGTCAGGCCTTCCTCTGTAGATACGCAGTATTTT. Translating gives CASSVRPSSVDTQYF.

The J gene is TRBJ2-1, the V gene TRBV20-1; TRBD2 matches at 8 bases. The germline V gene encodes CDR1 DFQATT and CDR2 SNEGSKA (reference sequence). V lost 2 bases to trimming and J lost 0 bases; unmatched junction nucleotides: 6. There are 16 residues in the CDR3. The CDR3 is CSARSLAESSYNEQFF. CDR3 coding DNA: TGCAGTGCTAGATCACTAGCGGAGAGCTCCTACAATGAGCAGTTCTTC.

This sequence joins TRBV3-1 and TRBJ2-7; 7 positions match TRBD2. V lost 4 bases to trimming and J lost 7 bases; unmatched junction nucleotides: 16. The CDR3 runs 16 residues. Germline CDR1 is LGHDT and CDR2 is YNNKEL (reference sequence). CDR3 sequence (DNA): TGTGCCAGCAGCCGGAGGGGAGGGTCGCCCTCGCGGGAGCAGTACTTC. It codes for CASSRRGGSPSREQYF.

This sequence joins TRBV3-1 and TRBJ2-2; a possible D gene is TRBD2 (6 bases). The CDR3 is made up of 14 amino acids. Trimming cost V 1 base and J 6 bases, with 9 bases left between them. CDR1 and CDR2 from the germline V gene are LGHDT and YNNKEL (reference sequence). CDR3 loop: CASSQGLVAGELFF. In DNA form, the CDR3 reads TGTGCCAGCAGCCAAGGACTAGTGGCCGGGGAGCTGTTTTTT.

V usage is TRBV6-2 or TRBV6-3 and J usage is TRBJ2-7, with D perhaps TRBD1 (6 bases). The CDR3 runs to 17 residues. V was trimmed by 2 bases and J by 0 bases, leaving 17 bases between them. Germline V gene sequence: CDR1 MNHEY, CDR2 SVGEGT. The chain's CDR3 is CASSYAVDRSSSYEQYF. The CDR3 nucleotides read TGTGCCAGCAGTTACGCGGTTGACAGGTCGAGCTCCTACGAGCAGTACTTC.

This chain's CDR3 is CASSPKVREKLFF. CDR3 DNA sequence: TGTGCCAGCAGCCCGAAGGTCCGAGAAAAACTGTTTTTT. This chain joins TRBV7-2 and TRBJ1-4; D uncertain. CDR3 length: 13 amino acids. Looked up from germline, CDR1 is SGHTA and CDR2 is FQGNSA. V was clipped by 5 bases and J by 8 bases, with 12 bases between them.

CDR3 coding DNA: TGTGCCAGCAGTCTGCAACTAGCCGTTAATGAAAAACTGTTTTTT. As protein: CASSLQLAVNEKLFF. The chain recombines TRBV2 with TRBJ1-4; D is unclear. V lost 5 bases to trimming and J lost 4 bases, with 14 bases between them. Per germline, CDR1 SNHLY and CDR2 FYNNEI. CDR3 length: 15 amino acids. Based on the CDR3 plus reference TRBV2 and TRBJ1-4, the full variable domain is EPEVTQTPSHQVTQMGQEVILRCVPISNHLYFYWYRQILGQKVEFLVSFYNNEISEKSEIFDDQFSVERPDGSNFTLKIRSTKLEDSAMYFCASSLQLAVNEKLFFGSGTQLSVL.

The V call is TRBV6-1, the J call TRBJ1-4; a weak D match, TRBD1 (5 bases). The CDR3 loop spans 16 amino acids. Looked up from germline, CDR1 is MNHNS and CDR2 is SASEGT. V was cut by 6 bases and J by 5 bases, with 19 bases left in between. CDR3 region: CASRNKWDSRNEKLFF. CDR3 bases: TGTGCCAGCAGAAATAAGTGGGACTCGAGGAATGAAAAACTGTTTTTT.